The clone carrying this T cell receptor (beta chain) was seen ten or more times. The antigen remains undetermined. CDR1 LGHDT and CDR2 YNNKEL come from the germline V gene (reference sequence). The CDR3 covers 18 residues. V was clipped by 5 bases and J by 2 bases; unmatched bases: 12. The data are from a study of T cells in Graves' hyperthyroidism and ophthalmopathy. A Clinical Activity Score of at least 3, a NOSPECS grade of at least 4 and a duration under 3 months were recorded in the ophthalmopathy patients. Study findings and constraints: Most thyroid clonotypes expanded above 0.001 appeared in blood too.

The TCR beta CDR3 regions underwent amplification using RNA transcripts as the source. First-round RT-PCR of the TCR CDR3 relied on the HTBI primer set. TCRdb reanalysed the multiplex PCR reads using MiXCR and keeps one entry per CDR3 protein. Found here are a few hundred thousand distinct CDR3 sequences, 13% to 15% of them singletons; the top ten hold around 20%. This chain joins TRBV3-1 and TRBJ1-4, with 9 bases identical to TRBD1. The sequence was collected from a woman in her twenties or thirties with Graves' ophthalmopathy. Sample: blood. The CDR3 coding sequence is TGTGCCAGCAGCGCAGGATACAGGGGGCGGGCGACTAATGAAAAACTGTTTTTT. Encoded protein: CASSAGYRGRATNEKLFF.